The clone carrying this TCR beta chain was observed at least ten times. These data belong to a study of CDR3 diversity in severe acne. The germline V and J ends were trimmed by 3 bases and 1 base, with 22 bases remaining between them. The CDR3 sequence is 19 residues long. Looked up from germline, CDR1 is SGHRS and CDR2 is YFSETQ. Each CDR3 protein gets one entry after TCRdb re-called the PCR reads with MiXCR. The sample records fewer than 100,000 distinct CDR3 sequences, over 40% being singletons. The specimen was blood. The genes are TRBV5-1 and TRBJ2-2; tentatively, D is TRBD2 (6 bases). This sequence originates from a male donor in good health, without acne. The CDR3 sequence: CASSSPNISGAMNTGELFF. Written as DNA, the CDR3 is TGCGCCAGCAGCTCCCCGAATATTAGCGGTGCAATGAACACCGGGGAGCTGTTTTTT.